This entry concerns a single TCR beta chain. In this sample, this clonotype turned up a few times. The antigen this receptor binds is unknown. No base-level quality is on record; no much larger clone is a single base apart. The approximately 39 donors, aged roughly 6 to 95 years, were systemically healthy Caucasian individuals from Russia. Each donor gave 8 to 10 milliliters of peripheral blood, collected into EDTA-treated Vacutainer tubes. Ficoll-Paque density-gradient centrifugation was used to isolate PBMCs, with at least 7 million obtained per sample. Total RNA, at least 6 micrograms per sample, was extracted from PBMCs with Trizol reagent. Naive CD45RAhigh/CD27high T cell percentages were measured by flow cytometry on a PBMC aliquot from every donor. This sample is part of a study of blood T cells in healthy people across ages (dated by TCRdb to the mid-2010s). Regarding the complete study: In model experiments, template switching captured about one uniquely barcoded TCR beta cDNA molecule for every two T cells. Age-related changes in TCR beta repertoire diversity were measured in the study by deep sequencing normalized with unique cDNA molecular identifiers. Four age groups were formed from the donors: young (average 16 years), middle-aged (more than 35), aged (more than 55) and long-lived (around 82). Donors of different ages were randomly distributed across sequencing lanes to avoid experimental bias. Two additional independent replicas of 1 million unique cDNA reads from the same blood draw were analyzed for two donors (one aged 18 to 30 and one aged 80 or older). Results and caveats for the whole study, not just this receptor: As age increased, observed TCR beta diversity per million T cells dropped in a roughly linear way, and a significant reduction was already evident by age 40. Compared with the aged group, the long-lived group had more naive CD4+ T cells, fewer expanded clones and increased TCR diversity, a pattern suggesting age selection. Conclusive comparison of naive and antigen-experienced compartments was prevented by the profiling of bulk unsorted PBMCs. Estimates of total diversity based on one million sequenced T cells were regarded as lower bounds and as underestimates. The CMV infection status of donors was not known, potentially confounding age-related changes in expanded clonotypes. A strong correlation was found between observed TCR beta diversity and the percentage of naive T cells measured by flow cytometry.

The library was obtained by 5' RACE. The sequencer was an Illumina HiSeq 2500. A second PCR of roughly 7 to 12 cycles was run with a J-beta primer mix and a sample-barcoded 5' primer. A template-switch 5' adaptor carrying 12 random nucleotides introduced a unique molecular identifier onto each TCR beta cDNA molecule. Each sample yielded at least 3 million CDR3-containing paired-end reads. First-strand cDNA was synthesized from all RNA with the Mint cDNA synthesis kit, primed by a TRBC-specific oligonucleotide. All cDNA was treated with uracil-DNA glycosylase and then went through a first 18-cycle PCR with the universal primers M1SS and BC2_uni_R. Regarding the original processing steps: Normalization of each sample was performed by random selection of 1 million high-quality reads, each carrying a distinct molecular identifier. Reads with shared molecular identifiers were discarded instead of being binned into consensus sequences. CDR3 identification, clonotype clustering and error correction used MiTCR with a Q25 quality threshold and the strictest error-elimination algorithm. Lower-bound total TCR beta diversity was estimated with a nonparametric unseen species model using Euler transformation. TCRdb passed the public sequencing reads through fastp at Q25 and MiXCR, retaining productive beta sequences. Each record represents a unique CDR3 protein, reported with the most common genes and DNA among its rows. It is TCRdb's table, rather than the study itself, that gives the V and J calls and clone size. Within this sample are about 1.4 million distinct CDR3 sequences, with around 59% of them counted one time only. 6.5% to 8% of the sample belongs to the ten largest clones.

This receptor was identified in a man aged 18 to 35 in good health. Material for sequencing was blood.

The CDR3 protein is CSVFSGGFDQPQHF. Here is the DNA: TGCAGCGTTTTTTCAGGGGGTTTCGATCAGCCCCAGCATTTT. The chain links TRBV29-1 with TRBJ1-5, with TRBD1 identical over 7 junction bases. Compared with germline, V lacks 5 bases and J lacks 5 bases; bases without a gene match: 9. The germline V gene yields SQVTM for CDR1 and ANQGSEA for CDR2. The CDR3 contains 14 residues, cysteine and phenylalanine counted. The kept DNA is CDR3 alone, 42 bases in frame from the first base.